One and the same sample provided the 10 T cell receptor beta chains below, sequenced in a study of blood T cell repertoires in COVID-19 (dated by TCRdb to the early 2020s). Receptor libraries were prepared by the immunoSEQ multiplex PCR assay. Not all clones reach the TCRdb copy of this immuneACCESS table, which keeps in-frame sequences only. Checked studies attribute under half of the gap to unresolved V genes and leave the rest unexplained. Within this sample are more than 40,000 clones, with more than 85% of them counted one time only. 2.5% to 3.5% of the sample is taken by the ten largest. What was sequenced was PBMCs or T cells enriched from blood (not recorded which). The receptors come from a woman aged 45-65 years who had recovered from COVID-19.

The table lists this clone with a few counts. The gene calls are TRBV5-1 and TRBJ1-1; 8 bases match TRBD1. Unmatched junction bases numbered 7, after V lost 0 bases and J lost 6 bases. This CDR3 has 15 residues. CDR1 SGHRS and CDR2 YFSETQ come from the germline V gene. DNA for the CDR3: TGCGCCAGCAGCTTGGTGCGACAGGGGTGGGCTGAAGCTTTCTTT. This codes for CASSLVRQGWAEAFF. The variable domain in full, completed from reference TRBV5-1 and TRBJ1-1, reads KAGVTQTPRYLIKTRGQQVTLSCSPISGHRSVSWYQQTPGQGLQFLFEYFSETQRNKGNFPGRFSGRQFSNSRSEMNVSTLELGDSALYLCASSLVRQGWAEAFFGQGTRLTVV.

The rearrangement joins TRBV7-9 to TRBJ2-1; TRBD2 might be the D (6 bases). This CDR3 comprises 15 residues. The V end was cut by 5 bases, the J end by 4 bases, with 15 bases between. CDR1 SEHNR and CDR2 FQNEAQ come from the germline V gene (reference sequence). The chain's CDR3 is CASSRSGTSYNEQFF. As DNA, the CDR3 is TGTGCCAGCAGCCGAAGTGGGACTTCTTACAATGAGCAGTTCTTC.

The J gene is TRBJ1-2, the V gene TRBV5-5; 7 nucleotides match TRBD1. Germline V gives CDR1 SGHKS, CDR2 YYEKEE (reference sequence). With V trimmed by 5 bases and J by 11 bases, 15 bases remained unmatched. The CDR3 runs 14 residues. This CDR3 reads CASSQTGTEETYTF. CDR3 nucleotide sequence: TGTGCCAGCAGTCAGACCGGGACAGAAGAAACATACACCTTC. Full variable domain (remainder filled in from reference TRBV5-5 and TRBJ1-2): DAGVTQSPTHLIKTRGQQVTLRCSPISGHKSVSWYQQVLGQGPQFIFQYYEKEERGRGNFPDRFSARQFPNYSSELNVNALLLGDSALYLCASSQTGTEETYTFGSGTRLTVV.

V gene TRBV6-2 or TRBV6-3 combines with J gene TRBJ2-3, with no clear D. The CDR3 contains 12 residues. Trimming pared 2 bases from V and 10 bases from J, leaving 10 bases between. The germline CDR1 and CDR2 sequences are MNHEY and SVGEGT. The CDR3 sequence: CASSYPTPAQYF. The CDR3 DNA follows: TGTGCCAGCAGTTACCCGACTCCGGCGCAGTATTTT.

The rearrangement joins TRBV7-3 to TRBJ1-1; D not resolved. The CDR3 runs 13 residues. V lost 2 bases to trimming and J lost 3 bases, with 7 bases between them. Per germline, CDR1 SGHTA and CDR2 FQGTGA. The DNA for the CDR3 is TGTGCCAGCAGCTTATCTATGGACACTGAAGCTTTCTTT. Translating gives CASSLSMDTEAFF.

The V call is TRBV6-1, the J call TRBJ2-1; 10 bases align to TRBD2. Trimming at V came to 2 bases and at J to 9 bases, leaving 10 bases not matched to a gene. The germline V gene encodes CDR1 MNHNS and CDR2 SASEGT. This CDR3 has 16 residues. The DNA for the CDR3 is TGTGCCAGCAGTGAACCGGGTAGCGGGAGGATGTTTGAGCAGTTCTTC. Translation: CASSEPGSGRMFEQFF.

The CDR3 protein is CASSPYWTGNGQPQHF. DNA of the CDR3: TGTGCCAGCTCACCATATTGGACGGGGAACGGTCAGCCCCAGCATTTT. The chain couples TRBV18 to TRBJ1-5; D remains unclear. CDR3 length: 16 residues. Germline-derived CDR1 and CDR2 are KGHSH and LQKENI. With 2 bases removed from V and 6 bases from J, the gap between germline ends came to 17 bases.

V and J are TRBV14 and TRBJ1-3; possible D gene TRBD1, 5 bases. The CDR3 extends over 17 amino acids. Germline assignment: CDR1 SGHDN and CDR2 FVKESK. V was trimmed by 1 base and J by 0 bases, leaving 13 bases between them. The CDR3 sequence is CASSQGLRQSSGNTIYF. Written as DNA, the CDR3 is TGTGCCAGCAGCCAAGGTCTCCGACAGAGCTCTGGAAACACCATATATTTT.

The chain employs TRBV3-1 (or the pseudogene TRBV3-2) and TRBJ2-1, with 9 bases aligning to TRBD2. In germline, CDR1 is LGHDT, CDR2 YNNKEL (reference sequence). Trimming cost V 1 base and J 4 bases; bases outside gene matches: 5. The CDR3 extends over 16 amino acids. The CDR3 here is CASSQVFSGGYNEQFF. The CDR3 coding sequence is TGTGCCAGCAGCCAAGTGTTTAGCGGGGGTTACAATGAGCAGTTCTTC.

V usage is TRBV7-9 and J usage is TRBJ2-1; a weak D match, TRBD1 (6 bases). The germline V gene has CDR1 SEHNR and CDR2 FQNEAQ (reference sequence). Trimming stripped 5 bases from V and 4 bases from J, with 15 bases between. The CDR3 extends over 15 amino acids. The CDR3 DNA is TGTGCCAGCAGCAAGTCAGGGGTCCAGTACAATGAGCAGTTCTTC. It translates to CASSKSGVQYNEQFF.